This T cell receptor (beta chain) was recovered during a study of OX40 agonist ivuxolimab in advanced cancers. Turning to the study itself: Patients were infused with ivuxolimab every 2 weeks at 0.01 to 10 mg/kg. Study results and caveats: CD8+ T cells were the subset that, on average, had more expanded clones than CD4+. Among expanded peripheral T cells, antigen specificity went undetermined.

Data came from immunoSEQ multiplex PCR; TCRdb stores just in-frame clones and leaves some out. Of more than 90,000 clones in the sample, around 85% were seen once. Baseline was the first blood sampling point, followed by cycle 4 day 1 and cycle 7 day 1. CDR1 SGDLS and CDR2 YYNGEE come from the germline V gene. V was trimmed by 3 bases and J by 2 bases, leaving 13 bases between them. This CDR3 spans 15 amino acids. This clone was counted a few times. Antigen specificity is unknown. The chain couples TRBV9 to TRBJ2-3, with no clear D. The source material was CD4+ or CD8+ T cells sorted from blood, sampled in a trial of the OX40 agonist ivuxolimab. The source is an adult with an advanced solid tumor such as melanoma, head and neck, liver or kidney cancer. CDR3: CASSDWDFNTDTQYF. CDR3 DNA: TGTGCCAGCAGCGACTGGGATTTTAACACAGATACGCAGTATTTT.